The sequence of this T cell receptor (beta chain) was determined in a study of post-analysis software for immune sequencing data. Across the whole study: Relapsing-remitting, secondary progressive and progressive-relapsing multiple sclerosis courses were included. Study results and limitations: Compared with controls, patients had more of 4 or 5 TRBV segments, including TRBV5-6, TRBV5-1 and TRBV20-1. There was significantly lower normalized Chao1 diversity in multiple sclerosis patients than in controls. The authors found that F measure strongly co-clustered same-batch samples.

About this clonotype: The antigen is unknown.

V lost 6 bases and J lost 6; bases outside the gene matches: 10. Germline lookup yields CDR1 MNHEY and CDR2 SVGAGI. This CDR3 is 15 amino acids long. Libraries were made from TCR beta cDNA, and they carried unique molecular identifiers. The T cell input of roughly 0.9 to 11 million gave roughly 500,000 cDNA molecules. TCRdb independently ran MiXCR on the PCR reads; one entry per CDR3 protein. The table has roughly 800,000 distinct CDR3 sequences, about 45% seen once; the top ten hold roughly 4.5%. This TCR derives from a girl aged 5-17 years with multiple sclerosis. The chain has TRBV6-5 and TRBJ2-7; 11 bases align to TRBD1. Specimen: blood. The CDR3 spells CASRPGQGACSEQYF. CDR3 sequence (DNA): TGTGCCAGCAGGCCCGGACAGGGGGCGTGTTCCGAGCAGTACTTC.